The clone carrying this TCR beta chain has a count of ten or more. Antigen specificity is unknown. Time point reported: sample taken at primary tumor resection. The cohort: 70 to 85 early-stage, untreated non-small cell lung cancer patients. This sample is drawn from a study of spatial heterogeneity in lung cancer. Study-level information: Detection consistently captured more beta-chain sequences than alpha-chain sequences.

Study-level findings and limits: The number of expanded tumor alpha and beta chains correlated with mutation number.

The presence of a unique molecular identifier marked each TCR cDNA molecule. TCRdb recomputed calls from the 5' RACE reads with MiXCR, one row per CDR3 protein. The sample contains over 25,000 distinct CDR3 sequences, about 6.6% of which appear only once. Germline V gives CDR1 DFQATT, CDR2 SNEGSKA (reference sequence). The CDR3 extends over 14 amino acids. The starting material was lung tumor tissue, obtained at surgery. V usage is TRBV20-1 and J usage is TRBJ2-7; 7 nucleotides align to TRBD1. This TCR came from a male donor with early-stage non-small cell lung cancer. The CDR3 bases are TGCAGCCCCAGGGGGACGGGAACCACCTACGAGCAGTACTTC. This sequence encodes CSPRGTGTTYEQYF.